This T cell receptor beta chain appears in the sequencing data of a study of OX40 agonist ivuxolimab in advanced cancers. Study summary: Patients were given ivuxolimab, an antibody that agonizes OX40 (CD134).

Clones were read by immunoSEQ multiplex PCR, and TCRdb kept only the in-frame ones, dropping some. The sample lists roughly 56,000 clones, 84% occurring once. Germline V gene lookup returns CDR1 SGHTA and CDR2 FQGNSA. The CDR3 runs 15 residues. The V end was cut by 0 bases, the J end by 5 bases, with 11 bases between. The sequences come from CD4+ or CD8+ T cells sorted from blood, collected in a trial of the OX40 agonist ivuxolimab. The clonotype originates from an adult with an advanced solid tumor such as melanoma, head and neck, liver or kidney cancer. This sequence joins TRBV7-2 and TRBJ2-1; D not certain. As DNA, the CDR3 is TGTGCCAGCAGCTTAGCGGCCCGACGCCACAATGAGCAGTTCTTC. The encoded protein is CASSLAARRHNEQFF. The whole variable domain, filled in from reference TRBV7-2 and TRBJ2-1, reads GAGVSQSPSNKVTEKGKDVELRCDPISGHTALYWYRQSLGQGLEFLIYFQGNSAPDKSGLPSDRFSAERTGGSVSTLTIQRTQQEDSAVYLCASSLAARRHNEQFFGPGTRLTVL.